The 16 T cell receptor beta chains listed next were all sequenced from one sample in a study of OX40 agonist ivuxolimab in advanced cancers. The data were produced by immunoSEQ multiplex PCR, yet TCRdb's version contains in-frame clones alone and is incomplete. The sample includes over 35,000 clones, roughly 90% of them seen just once. The sequencing used CD4+ or CD8+ T cells sorted from blood, collected in a trial of the OX40 agonist ivuxolimab. These receptors all stem from an adult with an advanced solid tumor such as melanoma, head and neck, liver or kidney cancer.

This chain joins TRBV18 and TRBJ2-3; D is uncertain. V dropped 3 bases and J dropped 7 bases, with 14 bases sitting between them. Per the germline V gene, CDR1 is KGHSH and CDR2 is LQKENI. The CDR3 runs 14 residues. CDR3 in amino acids: CASSPGLESNTQYF. Written as DNA, the CDR3 is TGTGCCAGCTCACCGGGATTGGAAAGTAATACGCAGTATTTT.

The chain couples TRBV7-8 to TRBJ1-1; possibly TRBD1 for D (6 bases). Germline-derived CDR1 and CDR2 are SGHVS and FQNEAQ. The CDR3 loop spans 14 amino acids. Trimming took 0 bases from V and 1 from J, leaving 6 bases between them. CDR3 nucleotide sequence: TGTGCCAGCAGCTTAGCACAGGGGAACACTGAAGCTTTCTTT. It translates to CASSLAQGNTEAFF.

The chain couples TRBV27 to TRBJ2-5; TRBD2 is a possible D gene (6 bases). V lost 6 bases and J lost 2, with 10 bases in between. The CDR3 covers 13 residues. Germline CDR1 reads MNHEY; CDR2 reads SMNVEV (reference sequence). The CDR3 bases are TGTGCCAGCAGCCAACGGGGGCAAGAGACCCAGTACTTC. Encoded protein: CASSQRGQETQYF.

The V call is TRBV27, the J call TRBJ2-3; TRBD2 matches at 8 bases. This CDR3 is built from 15 residues. The germline CDR1 and CDR2 sequences are MNHEY and SMNVEV (reference sequence). With V trimmed by 4 bases and J by 4 bases, 7 bases remained unmatched. The CDR3 reads CASSSPSGGSDTQYF. The CDR3 coding sequence is TGTGCCAGCAGTTCCCCCAGCGGGGGATCAGATACGCAGTATTTT.

CDR3 region: CASSLNVDIPSEQFF. The DNA for the CDR3 is TGTGCCAGCAGCTTAAATGTGGACATACCCAGCGAGCAGTTCTTC. The V gene is TRBV7-3, the J gene TRBJ2-1, with D maybe TRBD1 (5 bases). The V gene lost 1 base and the J gene lost 10 bases, with 17 bases spanning the gap. The CDR3 consists of 15 residues. The germline gives CDR1 SGHTA, CDR2 FQGTGA.

Remarks on this clone: Sequence at one end of the junction differs from germline and may be a read error. The rearrangement joins TRBV7-7 to TRBJ2-1; 9 positions match TRBD1. CDR1 and CDR2 from the germline V gene are SSHAT and FNYEAQ (reference sequence). The CDR3 covers 13 residues. The CDR3 spells CASSRDRVNEQFF. For the CDR3, the DNA is TGTGCTAGCAGCCGGGACAGGGTTAATGAGCAGTTCTTC.

CDR3 DNA sequence: TGTGCCAGTAGTATCCCCGGGTCTAATGAAAAACTGTTTTTT. Translation gives CASSIPGSNEKLFF. The chain links TRBV19 to TRBJ1-4; D ambiguous. Trimming took 3 bases from V and 3 from J, leaving 8 bases between them. The V gene's germline CDR1 is LNHDA and CDR2 SQIVND (reference sequence). The CDR3 loop spans 14 amino acids.

The V call is TRBV6-5, the J call TRBJ1-2; the D gene is possibly TRBD1 (5 bases). The CDR3 covers 13 residues. V was clipped by 2 bases and J by 4 bases, with 8 bases between them. The germline CDR1 and CDR2 sequences are MNHEY and SVGAGI. This CDR3 is CASSYRGGYGYTF. CDR3 DNA sequence: TGTGCCAGCAGTTACAGGGGTGGCTATGGCTACACCTTC.

The chain couples TRBV11-3 to TRBJ1-1, with D possibly being TRBD1 (5 bases). The CDR3 length is 15 residues. V lost 1 base to trimming and J lost 6 bases, with 15 bases between them. CDR1 SGHNT and CDR2 YENEEA come from the germline V gene. CDR3 amino acids: CASSLGGQAGAEAFF. The CDR3 DNA reads TGTGCCAGCAGCTTAGGCGGACAAGCTGGCGCTGAAGCTTTCTTT.

The chain employs TRBV7-9 and TRBJ2-1; a weak D match, TRBD2 (5 bases). The CDR3 is 13 residues long. Trimming shortened V by 5 bases and J by 4 bases, and 9 bases separated the two germline ends. CDR1 is SEHNR and CDR2 is FQNEAQ in the germline V gene (reference sequence). Here the CDR3 DNA reads TGTGCCAGCAGCGTGAGGGAGTACAATGAGCAGTTCTTC. Protein sequence: CASSVREYNEQFF.

The chain recombines TRBV11-3 with TRBJ1-6; D possibly corresponds to TRBD1 (5 bases). The CDR3 spans 15 residues. V lost 2 bases to trimming and J lost 8 bases, with 13 bases between them. Germline CDR1 reads SGHNT; CDR2 reads YENEEA. CDR3 sequence (DNA): TGTGCCAGCAGCTTACAGGGTTTCTCGGATTCACCCCTCCACTTT. It encodes CASSLQGFSDSPLHF. The whole variable domain, remainder taken from reference TRBV11-3 and TRBJ1-6, is EAGVVQSPRYKIIEKKQPVAFWCNPISGHNTLYWYLQNLGQGPELLIRYENEEAVDDSQLPKDRFSAERLKGVDSTLKIQPAELGDSAVYLCASSLQGFSDSPLHFGNGTRLTVT.

The chain joins TRBV7-2 to TRBJ2-1; 8 positions match TRBD2. Germline CDR1 and CDR2: SGHTA and FQGNSA. The V and J ends lost 2 bases and 7 bases, in that order; junction bases with no gene match: 10. CDR3 length: 16 amino acids. CDR3 nucleotides: TGTGCCAGCAGCTTATCGGGAGGGGTTGGGGCGAATGAGCAGTTCTTC. This gives the protein CASSLSGGVGANEQFF.

This rearrangement joins TRBV7-2 to TRBJ2-7; D call uncertain. Germline V gene lookup returns CDR1 SGHTA and CDR2 FQGNSA. The CDR3 contains 9 residues. V lost 5 bases, J lost 9 bases, and 5 bases lay in between. The CDR3 here is CASSPSQYF. Written as DNA, the CDR3 is TGTGCCAGCAGCCCTTCGCAGTACTTC.

This clone has just one count. The rearrangement uses TRBV7-9 and TRBJ1-2, with TRBD1 as a possible D gene (6 bases). V was cut by 4 bases and J by 3 bases, with 21 bases left in between. Germline values: CDR1 SEHNR, CDR2 FQNEAQ (reference sequence). The CDR3 extends over 17 amino acids. For the CDR3, the DNA is TGTGCCAGCAGCTCCGGGACCCGGGGGCGGACTGACTATGGCTACACCTTC. Residues: CASSSGTRGRTDYGYTF.

The J gene is TRBJ2-7, the V gene TRBV6-5, with D maybe TRBD1 (6 bases). Looked up from germline, CDR1 is MNHEY and CDR2 is SVGAGI. This CDR3 contains 14 residues. V was clipped by 6 bases and J by 6 bases, with 18 bases between them. The CDR3 DNA reads as TGTGCCAGCAGACCGACAGGTATTAAGGGCGAGCAGTACTTC. Translating it yields CASRPTGIKGEQYF.

The V call is TRBV29-1, the J call TRBJ2-3, with 9 nucleotides matching TRBD2. V lost 2 bases and J lost 3; bases outside the gene matches: 6. Germline V CDR1 and CDR2: SQVTM, ANQGSEA. The CDR3 spans 15 residues. This CDR3 is CSVELAGGKTDTQYF. The CDR3 DNA reads TGCAGCGTTGAATTGGCGGGGGGGAAGACAGATACGCAGTATTTT.